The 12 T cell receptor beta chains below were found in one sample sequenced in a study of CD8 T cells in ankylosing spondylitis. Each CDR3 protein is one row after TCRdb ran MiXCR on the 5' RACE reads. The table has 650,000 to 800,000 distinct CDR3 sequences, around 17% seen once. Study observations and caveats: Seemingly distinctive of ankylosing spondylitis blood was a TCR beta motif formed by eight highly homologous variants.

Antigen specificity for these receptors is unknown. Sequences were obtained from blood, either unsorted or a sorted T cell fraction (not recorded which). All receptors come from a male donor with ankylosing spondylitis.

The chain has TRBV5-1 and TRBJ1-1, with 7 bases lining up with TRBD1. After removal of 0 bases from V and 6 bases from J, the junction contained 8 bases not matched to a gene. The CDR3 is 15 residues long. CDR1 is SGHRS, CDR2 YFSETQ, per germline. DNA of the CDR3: TGCGCCAGCAGCTTGGGCGAGGGGGCGGATTCTGAAGCTTTCTTT. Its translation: CASSLGEGADSEAFF.

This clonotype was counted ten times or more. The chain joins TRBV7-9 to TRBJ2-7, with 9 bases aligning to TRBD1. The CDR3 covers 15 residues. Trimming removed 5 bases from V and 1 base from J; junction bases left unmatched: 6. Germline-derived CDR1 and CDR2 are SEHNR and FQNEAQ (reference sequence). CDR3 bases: TGTGCCAGCAGCCTCGGGACAGGGAGGTCCTACGAGCAGTACTTC. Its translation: CASSLGTGRSYEQYF.

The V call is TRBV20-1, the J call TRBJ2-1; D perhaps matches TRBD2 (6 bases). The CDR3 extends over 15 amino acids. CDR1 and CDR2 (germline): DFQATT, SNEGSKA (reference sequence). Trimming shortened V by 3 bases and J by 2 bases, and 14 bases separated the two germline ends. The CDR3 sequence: CSASLQRVPYNEQFF. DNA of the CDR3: TGCAGTGCTAGCCTCCAGCGGGTCCCCTACAATGAGCAGTTCTTC.

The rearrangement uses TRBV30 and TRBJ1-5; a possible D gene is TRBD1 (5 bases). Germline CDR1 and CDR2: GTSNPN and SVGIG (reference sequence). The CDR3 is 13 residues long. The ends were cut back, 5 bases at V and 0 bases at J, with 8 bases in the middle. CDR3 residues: CAWQGTSNQPQHF. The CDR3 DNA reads TGTGCCTGGCAGGGAACTAGCAATCAGCCCCAGCATTTT.

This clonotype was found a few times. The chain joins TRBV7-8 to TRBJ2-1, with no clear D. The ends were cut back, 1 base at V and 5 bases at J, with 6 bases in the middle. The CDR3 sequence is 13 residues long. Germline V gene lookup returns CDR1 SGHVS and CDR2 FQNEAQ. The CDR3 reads CASSLVGHNEQFF. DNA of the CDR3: TGTGCCAGCAGCTTAGTTGGGCACAATGAGCAGTTCTTC.

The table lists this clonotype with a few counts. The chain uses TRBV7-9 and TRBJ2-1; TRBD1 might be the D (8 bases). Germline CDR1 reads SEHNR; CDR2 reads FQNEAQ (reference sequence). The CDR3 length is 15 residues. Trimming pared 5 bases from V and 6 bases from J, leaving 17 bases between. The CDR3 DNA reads TGTGCCAGCAGCACCAACAGGGGGGGAATCAATGAGCAGTTCTTC. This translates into CASSTNRGGINEQFF.

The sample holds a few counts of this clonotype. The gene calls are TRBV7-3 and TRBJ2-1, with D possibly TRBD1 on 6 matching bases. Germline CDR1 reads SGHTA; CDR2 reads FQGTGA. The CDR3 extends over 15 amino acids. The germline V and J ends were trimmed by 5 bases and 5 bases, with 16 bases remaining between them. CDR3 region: CASSHREDPNNEQFF. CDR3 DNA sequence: TGTGCCAGCAGCCACAGGGAAGACCCCAACAATGAGCAGTTCTTC.

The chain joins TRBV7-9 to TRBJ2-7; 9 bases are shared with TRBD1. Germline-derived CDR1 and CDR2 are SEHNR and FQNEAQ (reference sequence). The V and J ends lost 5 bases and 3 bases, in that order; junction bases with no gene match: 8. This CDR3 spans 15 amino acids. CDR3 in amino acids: CASSPYDRGGYEQYF. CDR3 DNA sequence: TGTGCCAGCAGCCCCTACGACAGGGGGGGCTACGAGCAGTACTTC.

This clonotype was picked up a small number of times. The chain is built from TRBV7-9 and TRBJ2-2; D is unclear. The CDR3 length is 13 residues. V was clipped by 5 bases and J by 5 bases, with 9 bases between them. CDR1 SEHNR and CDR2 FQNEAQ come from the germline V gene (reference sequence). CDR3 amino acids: CASSHYRTGELFF. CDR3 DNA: TGTGCCAGCAGCCACTACAGAACCGGGGAGCTGTTTTTT.

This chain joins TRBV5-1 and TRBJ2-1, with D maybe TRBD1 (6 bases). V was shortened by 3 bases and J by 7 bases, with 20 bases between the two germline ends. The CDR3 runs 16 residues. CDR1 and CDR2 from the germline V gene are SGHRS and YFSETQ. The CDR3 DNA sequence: TGCGCCAGCAGCTCGGGTGGTTCTGGACAGAGAAATGAGCAGTTCTTC. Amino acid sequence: CASSSGGSGQRNEQFF.

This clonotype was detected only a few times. This CDR3 is CSARTSGVQETQYF. CDR3 bases: TGCAGTGCTAGGACTAGCGGGGTACAAGAGACCCAGTACTTC. The rearrangement joins TRBV20-1 to TRBJ2-5; 11 bases fit TRBD2. Trimming removed 3 bases from V and 2 bases from J; junction bases left unmatched: 2. Germline V gene data show CDR1 as DFQATT and CDR2 as SNEGSKA (reference sequence). The CDR3 spans 14 residues.

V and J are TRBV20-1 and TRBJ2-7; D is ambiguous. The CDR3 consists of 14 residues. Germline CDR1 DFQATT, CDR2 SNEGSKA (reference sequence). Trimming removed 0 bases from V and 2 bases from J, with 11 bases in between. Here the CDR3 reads CSAREGSLTYEQYF. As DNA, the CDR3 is TGCAGTGCTAGAGAAGGTAGCTTAACCTACGAGCAGTACTTC.